This TCR beta chain was captured by sequencing in a study of PD-1 blockade in classical Hodgkin lymphoma. The data were produced by immunoSEQ multiplex PCR, yet TCRdb's version contains in-frame clones alone and is incomplete. The sample lists around 93,000 clones; 78% were seen once. This clone was counted a few times. Time point in this sample: cycle 4 day 1 (C4D1), after less than 7 weeks of nivolumab. Relapse after autologous stem cell transplantation occurred in every patient, and brentuximab vedotin exposure varied. V lost 6 bases to trimming and J lost 4 bases; unmatched junction nucleotides: 5. The germline CDR1 and CDR2 sequences are MNHEY and SVGAGI. CDR3 length: 14 residues.

The TCR was taken from a human donor with classical Hodgkin lymphoma. V usage is TRBV6-5 and J usage is TRBJ1-2, with 10 positions matching TRBD1. The starting material was peripheral blood mononuclear cells (PBMCs), obtained before the fourth cycle of nivolumab. The CDR3 bases are TGTGCCAGCAGGCGGGACAGGGGAGTCTATGGCTACACCTTC. Translated, it gives CASRRDRGVYGYTF.